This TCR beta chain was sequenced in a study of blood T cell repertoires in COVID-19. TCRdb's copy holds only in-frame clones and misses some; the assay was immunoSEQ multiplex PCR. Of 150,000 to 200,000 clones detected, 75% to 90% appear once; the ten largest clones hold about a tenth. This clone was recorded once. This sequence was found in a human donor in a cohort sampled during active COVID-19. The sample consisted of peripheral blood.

CDR3 residues: CASSLKEGRALGTEAFF. The CDR3 nucleotides are TGTGCCAGCAGTTTAAAAGAGGGTCGGGCGTTAGGCACTGAAGCTTTCTTT. The chain uses TRBV27 and TRBJ1-1; D is ambiguous. Germline V gene sequence: CDR1 MNHEY, CDR2 SMNVEV (reference sequence). The CDR3 runs to 17 residues. Trimming removed 2 bases from V and 4 bases from J, with 20 bases in between.